This paragraph covers one T cell receptor beta chain sequence. Its cognate antigen is unknown. The study sampled blood at baseline, cycle 4 day 1, and cycle 7 day 1. This specimen comes from a study of OX40 agonist ivuxolimab in advanced cancers. TCRdb's table, derived via immunoSEQ multiplex PCR, lists solely in-frame clones and lacks some. The sample records about 86,000 clones, around 88% being singletons. Whole-study findings and limits: Among some nonresponders, normalized T-cell clonal expansion was also low.

The sample in question was CD4+ or CD8+ T cells sorted from blood, obtained in a trial of the OX40 agonist ivuxolimab. The receptor comes from an adult with an advanced solid tumor such as melanoma, head and neck, liver or kidney cancer.

In DNA, the CDR3 is TGTGCCATCAGTGAGTCCGACAGGGAGGGTGGCTACACCTTC. Translation: CAISESDREGGYTF. The V and J genes are TRBV10-3 and TRBJ1-2; TRBD1 aligns across 7 bases. J was trimmed by 7 bases and V by 0 bases; bases with no gene match: 5. The CDR3 has 14 amino acids. CDR1 and CDR2 from the germline V gene are ENHRY and SYGVKD.